This T cell receptor beta chain was retrieved from a study of STAT5B mutations in CD4+ large granular lymphocyte leukemia. Study-level background: Among healthy donors, a particular HLA allele went with more CDR3 'QG' motifs.

As concerns this clone: The antigen remains unidentified.

Whole-study findings and limits: Data were not HLA-matched across samples.

TCRdb's copy holds only in-frame clones and misses some; the assay was immunoSEQ multiplex PCR. The sample shows about 30,000 clones, about 81% of them seen only once. The origin of this receptor is a human donor in good health. The sample consisted of CD4+ T cells from blood buffy coats.

The CDR3 DNA sequence: TGTGCCAGCAGTAGACAGGGGAACTACGAGCAGTACTTC. It encodes CASSRQGNYEQYF. The chain is built from TRBV2 and TRBJ2-7; 8 bases match TRBD1. The CDR3 has 13 residues. J gave up 3 bases and V 5 bases, and 3 bases lay outside the gene matches. Germline values: CDR1 SNHLY, CDR2 FYNNEI.